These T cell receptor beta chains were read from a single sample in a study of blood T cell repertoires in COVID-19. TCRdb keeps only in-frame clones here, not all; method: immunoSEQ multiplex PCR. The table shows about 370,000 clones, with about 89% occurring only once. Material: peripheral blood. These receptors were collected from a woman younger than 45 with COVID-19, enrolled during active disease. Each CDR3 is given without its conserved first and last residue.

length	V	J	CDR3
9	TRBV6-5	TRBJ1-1	ASSRTGEAF
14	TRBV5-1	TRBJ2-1	ASSFGLAGGKDEQF
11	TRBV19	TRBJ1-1	ASSQGRVTEAF
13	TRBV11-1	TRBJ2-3	ASRPGTGDLSTQY
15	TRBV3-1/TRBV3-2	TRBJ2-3	ASSQPGQGLGTDTQY
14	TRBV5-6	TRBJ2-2	ASSGGTVVYTGELF
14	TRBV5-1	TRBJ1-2	ASSLAPGNPNYGYT
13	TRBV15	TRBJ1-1	ATSRETGLSTEAF
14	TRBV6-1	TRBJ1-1	ASSDAFAGMNTEAF
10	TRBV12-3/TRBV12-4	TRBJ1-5	ASSLFYQPQH
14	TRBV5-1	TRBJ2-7	ASSLSAGQSSYEQY
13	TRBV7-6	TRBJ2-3	ASSGEAESTDTQY
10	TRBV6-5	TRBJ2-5	ASRSSQETQY
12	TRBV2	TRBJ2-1	ASSPTSSYNEQF
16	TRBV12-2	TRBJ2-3	ASRLNKREGRSADTQY
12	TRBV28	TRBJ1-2	ASSPGQGAVGYT
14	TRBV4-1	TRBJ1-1	ASSPTSGDRVTEAF
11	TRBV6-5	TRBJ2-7	ASITDRGYEQY
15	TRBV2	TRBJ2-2	ASGGGVLAGVAGELF
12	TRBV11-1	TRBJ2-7	ASSPRRGTPEQY
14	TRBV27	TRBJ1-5	ASSLIGRYSNQPQH
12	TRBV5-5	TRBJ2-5	ASTEAPKMGTQY
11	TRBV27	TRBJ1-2	ASRDRFLYGYT
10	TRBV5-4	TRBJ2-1	ASSPVSREQF
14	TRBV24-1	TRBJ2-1	ATSDPMGTGLNEQF
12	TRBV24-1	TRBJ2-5	ATSAGTGMETQY
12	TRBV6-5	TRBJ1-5	ASSYLGWNQPQH
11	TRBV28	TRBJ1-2	ASSFTRGGGYT
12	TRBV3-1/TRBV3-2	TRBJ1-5	ASSQGQGGQPQH
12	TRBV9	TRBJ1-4	ASSSGTGGEKLF
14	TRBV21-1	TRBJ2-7	ASSKEEDSGIYEQY